This T cell receptor beta chain was captured by sequencing in a study of siplizumab effects on memory and regulatory T cells. Trimming left V 3 bases short and J 0 bases short, with 9 bases between. Germline V lookup: CDR1 KGHSH, CDR2 LQKENI. The CDR3 extends over 15 amino acids. Points from the study as a whole: The authors did not confirm suppressive function in proliferating Tregs from siplizumab cultures. Mapping to unstimulated subsets was achieved for only a minor fraction of alloreactive clones. Naive T cells apparently outstripped memory cells in diversity and seemed major alloresponse contributors.

About 10^5 TCR templates per sample were sequenced. Libraries were prepared by immunoSEQ multiplex PCR; TCRdb keeps only in-frame clonotypes and omits some of them. This sample carries roughly 56,000 clones, more than 85% of them seen once, and the ten largest clones take about two fifths. A note on this clone: Its antigen is undetermined.

The sample consisted of CD8+ T cells sorted from blood. This rearrangement joins TRBV18 to TRBJ2-1; TRBD2 is a possible D gene (5 bases). This sequence was found in a human donor in good health. This chain's CDR3 is CASSPSASSYNEQFF. CDR3 sequence (DNA): TGTGCCAGCTCACCTAGCGCCAGCTCCTACAATGAGCAGTTCTTC.